Listed below are T cell receptor beta chains from one sample, sequenced in a study of T cell repertoires in ileal Crohn's disease. Repertoires were generated with immunoSEQ multiplex PCR, while TCRdb's copy carries only in-frame clones and drops some. The sample shows about 7,800 clones, 85% of them seen only once. The sequenced material came from ileal tissue. The receptors were gathered from an adult with Crohn's disease. Each CDR3 is given with its conserved first and last residue. The order of the fields is D gene, clone size, V gene, J gene, CDR3 DNA, CDR3 protein. A D gene is named only where the DNA matches it firmly. The size of a clone is reported for some rows only, either as once, few or many, or as a class for expanded clones.

TRBD2	NA	TRBV6-4	TRBJ2-1	TGTGCCAGCAGTACCGGACTAGGGGACTACAATGAGCAGTTCTTC	CASSTGLGDYNEQFF
NA	NA	TRBV14	TRBJ1-2	TGTGCCAGCAGCCAAGAGGAAAAGAATGGCTACACCTTC	CASSQEEKNGYTF
TRBD1	few	TRBV4-1	TRBJ2-1	TGCGCCAGCAGCCAAGATAGGATGGACAGGGTGGTATTAAATGAGCAGTTCTTC	CASSQDRMDRVVLNEQFF
TRBD1	once	TRBV7-2	TRBJ1-1	TGTGCCAGCAGCTTACGACAGGGTGGTGAAGCTTTCTTT	CASSLRQGGEAFF
NA	NA	TRBV7-9	TRBJ1-1	TGTGCCAGCAGCTTACCCGGCGGGACCACTGAAGCTTTCTTT	CASSLPGGTTEAFF
TRBD2	NA	TRBV5-4	TRBJ2-3	TGTGCCAGCAGCTTGGACGGGAGGGCTACAGATACGCAGTATTTT	CASSLDGRATDTQYF
NA	NA	TRBV7-3	TRBJ2-2	TGTGCCAGCAACGACGTGGCTTCCGGGGAGCTGTTTTTT	CASNDVASGELFF
TRBD1	NA	TRBV10-3	TRBJ2-6	TGTGCCATCAGTAGGACAGGCCGAGTCTCTGGGGCCAACGTCCTGACTTTC	CAISRTGRVSGANVLTF
NA	NA	TRBV5-6	TRBJ1-2	TGTGCCAGCAGCTTGATGGACTCAGCTAACTATGGCTACACCTTC	CASSLMDSANYGYTF
NA	NA	TRBV28	TRBJ1-1	TGTGCCAGCAACGGACACGGCGACACTGAAGCTTTCTTT	CASNGHGDTEAFF
NA	NA	TRBV7-2	TRBJ1-2	TGTGCCAGCAGCGTCGACTCCTCCGACTATGGCTACACCTTC	CASSVDSSDYGYTF
NA	NA	TRBV7-2	TRBJ1-2	TGTGCCAGCAGCTTAGGAGTTTTAGCTTATGGCTACACCTTC	CASSLGVLAYGYTF
NA	NA	TRBV12-5	TRBJ2-1	TGTGCTAGTGGTTTTGGGCAGGGGTACAATGAGCAGTTCTTC	CASGFGQGYNEQFF
TRBD1	NA	TRBV29-1	TRBJ1-2	TGCAGCGTTGTACAGGGGGCAGTTGGGTATGGCTACACCTTC	CSVVQGAVGYGYTF
NA	NA	TRBV9	TRBJ2-3	TGTGCCAGCAGCGTAGCTGGTTCCACAGATACGCAGTATTTT	CASSVAGSTDTQYF
NA	few	TRBV7-8	TRBJ2-1	TGTGCCAGCAGCCCACGGAGGGGGACCTACAATGAGCAGTTCTTC	CASSPRRGTYNEQFF
NA	NA	TRBV30	TRBJ2-7	TGTGCCTGGAGTGGGGGGTACGAGCAGTACTTC	CAWSGGYEQYF
NA	NA	TRBV18	TRBJ1-1	TGTGCCAGCTCCCCGGGGCCAGGGACGAACACTGAAGCTTTCTTT	CASSPGPGTNTEAFF
NA	NA	TRBV9	TRBJ2-3	TGTGCCAGCAGCGTAGCAGCGGGCGGGGATACGCAGTATTTT	CASSVAAGGDTQYF
NA	few	TRBV28	TRBJ1-1	TGTGCCAGCAGTCGAGGGCCTGAAGCTTTCTTT	CASSRGPEAFF
TRBD1	once	TRBV5-1	TRBJ1-1	TGCGCCAGCTGGGGACAGCCTCACACTGAAGCTTTCTTT	CASWGQPHTEAFF
NA	NA	TRBV7-9	TRBJ1-2	TGTGCCAGCAGCTTAGAAGCGGGGCAGGCCTCTGGCTACACCTTC	CASSLEAGQASGYTF
NA	NA	TRBV28	TRBJ2-7	TGTGCCAGCAGGTATAGTTGGGACTCCTACGAGCAGTACTTC	CASRYSWDSYEQYF